These T cell receptor beta chains were read from a single sample in a study of spatial heterogeneity in lung cancer. MiXCR, run by TCRdb on the 5' RACE reads, gives a single entry per CDR3 protein. This table holds roughly 28,000 distinct CDR3 sequences, around 6.5% found once. The source was lung tumor tissue, collected at surgery. These receptors were collected from a male donor with early-stage non-small cell lung cancer. The CDR3 runs from the conserved cysteine through the conserved F or W. A D gene is named only where the DNA matches it firmly. For some rows the clone size is stated as once, few or many, or as a class when expanded; others skip it.

len	d_gene	j_gene	abundance	v_gene	CDR3nt	CDR3aa
13	NA	TRBJ2-7	NA	TRBV9	TGTGCCAGCAGCGTAGATACAGCCTACGAGCAGTACTTC	CASSVDTAYEQYF
14	NA	TRBJ1-2	many	TRBV5-6	TGTGCCAGCAGCGTCTGGGAACAGATCCTTGGCTACACCTTC	CASSVWEQILGYTF
17	NA	TRBJ1-5	hyperexpanded	TRBV6-1	TGTGCCAGCAGTGAAACGAGGGTAGTATATAGCAATCAGCCCCAGCATTTT	CASSETRVVYSNQPQHF
13	NA	TRBJ1-1	many	TRBV3-1	TGTGCCAGCAGCCCGAACAGGGTTACTGAAGCTTTCTTT	CASSPNRVTEAFF
15	TRBD2	TRBJ2-3	few	TRBV11-2	TGTGCCAGCAGCGCCCGCGGGAGTGGCACAGATACGCAGTATTTT	CASSARGSGTDTQYF
14	NA	TRBJ2-3	many	TRBV20-1	TGCAGTGCTAGTCCCCCGTCCCGAACGGATACGCAGTATTTT	CSASPPSRTDTQYF
12	NA	TRBJ2-3	NA	TRBV24-1	TGTGCCACCAGTGACTCGACAGATACGCAGTATTTT	CATSDSTDTQYF
13	NA	TRBJ1-4	many	TRBV7-9	TGTGCCAGCAGCTTAGGGACACCTGAAAAACTGTTTTTT	CASSLGTPEKLFF
14	NA	TRBJ2-7	many	TRBV18	TGTGCCAGCTCACCCGGTTCCCGGGGTTACGAGCAGTACTTC	CASSPGSRGYEQYF
17	NA	TRBJ2-3	NA	TRBV5-1	TGCGCCAGCAGCCCCAGTTGGGGTACTTATAGCACAGATACGCAGTATTTT	CASSPSWGTYSTDTQYF